This record looks at one T cell receptor beta chain sequence and its context. This sample is part of a study of human T cells and chemical hapten exposure. About the research overall: Sensitization applied 2% DPC to roughly 2 cm by roughly 2 cm of upper inner arm skin. Small differences in pooled library volume mainly drove the variation in TCR yields per sample.

Germline values: CDR1 DFQATT, CDR2 SNEGSKA (reference sequence). V lost 4 bases, J lost 6 bases, and 10 bases stayed unmatched. The CDR3 runs to 16 residues. The library gave individual cDNA molecules unique molecular identifiers. TCRdb re-called the RACE reads through MiXCR, storing one row per CDR3 protein. The repertoire holds around 340,000 distinct CDR3 sequences, with around 7% as singletons. This sample's time point: patch test 1, 2 weeks after DPC sensitization. Documented treatment: therapeutic diphenylcyclopropenone sensitization with weekly scalp DPC. The study drew its donors from alopecia patients who were 18 to 70 years old and suitable for DPC.

The TCR sequence derives from a young woman with alopecia areata. Some clones in this sample may be carry-over from other donors' samples. The specimen was whole blood, collected in connection with sensitization to the hapten diphenylcyclopropenone (DPC). The chain employs TRBV20-1 and TRBJ2-1; 12 bases match TRBD2. The CDR3 sequence is CSAIPILAGGSNEQFF. The DNA for the CDR3 is TGCAGTGCTATCCCCATACTAGCGGGGGGAAGCAATGAGCAGTTCTTC.